The 10 T cell receptor beta chains below all came from one sample that was sequenced in a study of control samples from healthy donors and cancer patients. Only in-frame clones appear in the TCRdb table, and some are missing; sequencing was by immunoSEQ multiplex PCR. The top ten hold about 3.2% of the sample, which has 90,000 to 150,000 clones, 70% to 90% seen once. Sequenced material: blood. The source of these receptors is a man in his forties in good health.

This clone was observed once. The rearrangement uses TRBV6-1 and TRBJ2-7; tentatively, D is TRBD2 (7 bases). With 3 bases removed from V and 0 bases from J, the gap between germline ends came to 18 bases. CDR1 is MNHNS, CDR2 SASEGT, per germline. The CDR3 length is 17 residues. CDR3 coding DNA: TGTGCCAGCAGTGACCGTGAGGGGGGGACCAGCTCCTACGAGCAGTACTTC. It yields the protein CASSDREGGTSSYEQYF.

The rearrangement uses TRBV19 and TRBJ1-2; D is ambiguous. There are 13 residues in the CDR3. Per germline, CDR1 LNHDA and CDR2 SQIVND (reference sequence). The germline V and J ends were trimmed by 3 bases and 6 bases, with 11 bases remaining between them. The CDR3 nucleotides read TGTGCCAGTAGTATTCCAGGAGTGGATGGCTACACCTTC. It is translated as CASSIPGVDGYTF.

The chain uses TRBV5-6 and TRBJ1-3; D remains unclear. Germline assignment: CDR1 SGHDT and CDR2 YYEEEE. The CDR3 loop spans 15 amino acids. Deletions cut 2 bases from V and 2 bases from J, with 11 bases between. CDR3 in amino acids: CASSFSPSAGNTIYF. The DNA of the CDR3 is TGTGCCAGCAGCTTTTCACCTTCCGCTGGAAACACCATATATTTT.

The count of this clone is one. This rearrangement joins TRBV6-1 to TRBJ1-5, with unresolved D. Trimming took 3 bases from V and 0 from J, leaving 9 bases between them. This CDR3 has 15 amino acids. CDR1 is MNHNS, CDR2 SASEGT, per germline. CDR3 region: CASSDDGFSNQPQHF. CDR3 bases: TGTGCCAGCAGTGATGATGGGTTTAGCAATCAGCCCCAGCATTTT.

The gene calls are TRBV3-1 (or the pseudogene TRBV3-2) and TRBJ1-5, with TRBD1 as a possible D gene (6 bases). V dropped 1 base and J dropped 9 bases, with 13 bases sitting between them. The germline V gene has CDR1 LGHDT and CDR2 YNNKEL (reference sequence). This CDR3 contains 14 residues. Here the CDR3 reads CASSQGTVRPPQHF. CDR3 in DNA: TGTGCCAGCAGCCAAGGGACAGTAAGGCCGCCCCAGCATTTT.

For the CDR3, the DNA is TGCGCCAGCAGCCTTACGACAGGGGGTATCTACGAGCAGTACTTC. It yields the protein CASSLTTGGIYEQYF. V gene TRBV4-1 combines with J gene TRBJ2-7, with 9 bases fitting TRBD1. V dropped 4 bases and J dropped 3; count of bases not matched to a gene: 7. Germline V gene sequence: CDR1 MGHRA, CDR2 YSYEKL. This CDR3 comprises 15 residues.

The chain employs TRBV18 and TRBJ2-1, with 9 positions matching TRBD2. Germline loops: CDR1 KGHSH, CDR2 LQKENI. The CDR3 has 15 amino acids. Trimming at V came to 1 base and at J to 11 bases, leaving 9 bases not matched to a gene. In DNA form, the CDR3 reads TGTGCCAGCTCACCACTGACTAGCGGTACAATGAAGCAGTTCTTC. Protein: CASSPLTSGTMKQFF.

Points on this clone: Within the sample, other DNA sequences also encode this same CDR3. The CDR3 protein is CAWSVLGDTEAFF. DNA of the CDR3: TGTGCCTGGAGTGTGTTGGGGGACACTGAAGCTTTCTTT. The V gene is TRBV30, the J gene TRBJ1-1, with a tentative D call TRBD1 (5 bases). The CDR3 covers 13 residues. Germline V gene lookup returns CDR1 GTSNPN and CDR2 SVGIG (reference sequence). The V gene lost 0 bases and the J gene lost 3 bases, with 8 bases spanning the gap.

The CDR3 region has the DNA TGCGCCAGCAGCTTGGAGGGACAGGCTGTCGGGGAGCTGTTTTTT. This encodes CASSLEGQAVGELFF. The genes are TRBV5-1 and TRBJ2-2, with TRBD1 identical over 8 bases. J was trimmed by 7 bases and V by 0 bases; bases with no gene match: 5. There are 15 residues in the CDR3. CDR1 SGHRS and CDR2 YFSETQ come from the germline V gene.

The chain joins TRBV6-2 or TRBV6-3 to TRBJ2-7; the match to TRBD1 covers 7 bases. Trimming at V came to 5 bases and at J to 3 bases, leaving 4 bases not matched to a gene. CDR3 length equals 13 residues. The germline CDR1 and CDR2 sequences are MNHEY and SVGEGT. The CDR3 loop is CASSARQGYEQYF. The CDR3 DNA follows: TGTGCCAGCAGTGCCCGACAGGGCTACGAGCAGTACTTC.